These 28 T cell receptor beta chains came from one sample sequenced in a study of CD8 T cells in Susac syndrome. Random hexamers primed reverse transcription of about 0.45 to 1 ug RNA. In TCRdb, the immunoSEQ multiplex PCR reads were re-called with MiXCR into one record per CDR3 protein. The sample shows about 130,000 distinct CDR3 sequences, approximately 93% of them seen only once. Sequenced input: CD8+ T cells from PBMCs. The receptors here all came from a human donor with multiple sclerosis.

CDR3 nucleotides: TGTGCCACCAGTGATTTCTCGGGCTACACCTTC. It codes for CATSDFSGYTF. V and J are TRBV24-1 and TRBJ1-2; D is uncertain. The CDR3 has 11 residues. Between the trimmed V and J ends, which lost 1 base and 8 bases, there was a span of 4 bases. Germline V gives CDR1 KGHDR, CDR2 SFDVKD.

The rearrangement links TRBV2 to TRBJ2-1; 11 nucleotides agree with TRBD2. Germline CDR1 and CDR2: SNHLY and FYNNEI. J lost 5 bases, V lost 8 bases, and 5 bases had no gene match. This CDR3 is built from 14 residues. The CDR3 DNA reads as TGTGCCAGCGGTAGCGGGGGGGCCAACAATGAGCAGTTCTTC. Translated, it gives CASGSGGANNEQFF.

The chain recombines TRBV4-1 with TRBJ2-3, with D unresolved. Germline-derived CDR1 and CDR2 are MGHRA and YSYEKL. The ends were cut back, 3 bases at V and 0 bases at J, with 19 bases in the middle. The CDR3 covers 18 residues. The CDR3 DNA reads as TGCGCCAGCAGCCAGGAAACGGTGGGAACAATTAGCACAGATACGCAGTATTTT. Translation: CASSQETVGTISTDTQYF.

The CDR3 DNA reads as TGTGCCAGCAGTAAAAAAGGTGGCAATCAGCCCCAGCATTTT. Translated, it gives CASSKKGGNQPQHF. The chain links TRBV25-1 to TRBJ1-5, with D uncertain. Trimming removed 5 bases at V and 2 bases at J, with 10 bases between. Germline V gene lookup returns CDR1 MGHDK and CDR2 SYGVNS. This CDR3 has 14 amino acids.

The chain carries TRBV27 and TRBJ2-7, with 10 bases aligning to TRBD2. The junction had 20 bases not matched to a gene; V was cut back by 7 bases and J by 5 bases. This CDR3 contains 18 residues. Germline CDR1 and CDR2: MNHEY and SMNVEV (reference sequence). The CDR3 loop reads CASKYWGASGSRANEQYV. The CDR3 DNA reads as TGTGCCAGCAAATACTGGGGTGCTAGCGGGAGTCGGGCGAACGAGCAGTACGTC.

The gene calls are TRBV12-3 or TRBV12-4 and TRBJ2-5; D possibly corresponds to TRBD2 (6 bases). Trimming cost V 6 bases and J 3 bases, with 17 bases left between them. This CDR3 has 15 amino acids. In nucleotides, the CDR3 is TGTGCCAGCAGACCTAGCGCGATCGCGAAAGAGACCCAGTACTTC. Amino acid sequence: CASRPSAIAKETQYF.

The chain is built from TRBV20-1 and TRBJ2-1; D is undetermined. The V end lost 4 bases, the J end lost 13 bases, and 17 bases lay between the germline ends. Germline CDR1 and CDR2: DFQATT and SNEGSKA (reference sequence). There are 12 residues in the CDR3. The CDR3 region has the DNA TGCAGTGCTACGGCTAGTGTTGGGTATCAGTTCTTC. It specifies CSATASVGYQFF.

J is TRBJ1-1 and V is TRBV15; 8 bases line up with TRBD1. Germline V gene sequence: CDR1 LNHNV, CDR2 YYDKDF (reference sequence). V was pared by 0 bases and J by 5 bases, with 8 bases of the junction left unmatched. This CDR3 has 16 amino acids. CDR3 sequence reads: CATSRDPRQGRTEAFF. CDR3 in DNA: TGTGCCACCAGCAGAGATCCCCGACAGGGGAGGACTGAAGCTTTCTTT. Looking up the rest from reference TRBV15 and TRBJ1-1 gives the full variable domain: DAMVIQNPRYQVTQFGKPVTLSCSQTLNHNVMYWYQQKSSQAPKLLFHYYDKDFNNEADTPDNFQSRRPNTSFCFLDIRSPGLGDTAMYLCATSRDPRQGRTEAFFGQGTRLTVV.

The chain joins TRBV13 to TRBJ2-3; perhaps D is TRBD1 or TRBD2 (6 bases each). The CDR3 consists of 15 residues. Trimming took off 5 bases at V and 2 bases at J, with 14 bases between the two ends. Germline V gene sequence: CDR1 PRHDT, CDR2 FYEKMQ (reference sequence). The CDR3 DNA sequence: TGTGCCAGCAGCCCGGGGGACACCCTCACAGATACGCAGTATTTT. Amino acid sequence: CASSPGDTLTDTQYF. Supplemented by reference TRBV13 and TRBJ2-3, the full variable domain reads AAGVIQSPRHLIKEKRETATLKCYPIPRHDTVYWYQQGPGQDPQFLISFYEKMQSDKGSIPDRFSAQQFSDYHSELNMSSLELGDSALYFCASSPGDTLTDTQYFGPGTRLTVL.

This chain joins TRBV13 and TRBJ1-6; 8 positions match TRBD1. CDR1 and CDR2 from the germline V gene are PRHDT and FYEKMQ (reference sequence). The CDR3 is made up of 18 amino acids. V was clipped by 5 bases and J by 0 bases; unmatched bases: 9. The DNA of the CDR3 is TGTGCCAGCAGCAGAGGACAGGGTGAGAGCTCCTATAATTCACCCCTCCACTTT. Its translation: CASSRGQGESSYNSPLHF.

The chain employs TRBV27 and TRBJ2-3; D possibly uses TRBD1 or TRBD2 (5 bases each). Germline loops: CDR1 MNHEY, CDR2 SMNVEV (reference sequence). The CDR3 loop spans 13 amino acids. CDR3 in DNA: TGTGCTTCATGGGGGAGAGAGGCAGATACGCAGTATTTT. Translation gives CASWGREADTQYF.

The V and J genes are TRBV2 and TRBJ1-1, with TRBD1 identical over 8 bases. Germline CDR1 reads SNHLY; CDR2 reads FYNNEI. The CDR3 sequence is 13 residues long. V shed 6 bases, J shed 8 bases, and the junction held 8 bases outside the gene matches. DNA of the CDR3: TGTGCCAGCAGGGGGACAGGCCAAATAGAAGCTTTCTTT. It specifies CASRGTGQIEAFF. The full variable domain, completed using reference TRBV2 and TRBJ1-1, is EPEVTQTPSHQVTQMGQEVILRCVPISNHLYFYWYRQILGQKVEFLVSFYNNEISEKSEIFDDQFSVERPDGSNFTLKIRSTKLEDSAMYFCASRGTGQIEAFFGQGTRLTVV.

CDR3 DNA: TGTGCTAGTGGTTTGGGAGGGACGGCCTCCTACGAGCAGTACTTC. It translates to CASGLGGTASYEQYF. This rearrangement joins TRBV12-5 to TRBJ2-7; D may correspond to TRBD1 or TRBD2 (5 bases each). V lost 1 base, J lost 0 bases, and 10 bases lay in between. The CDR3 has 15 residues. Germline assignment: CDR1 LGHNT and CDR2 FRNRAP.

V is TRBV15 and J is TRBJ1-1, with TRBD1 identical over 7 bases. This CDR3 contains 15 residues. Trimming took 0 bases from V and 4 from J; bases not matched to a gene: 5. Germline V lookup: CDR1 LNHNV, CDR2 YYDKDF (reference sequence). Written as DNA, the CDR3 is TGTGCCACCAGCAGAGAGGACACAGGGGCCACTGAAGCTTTCTTT. Translation: CATSREDTGATEAFF.

The chain combines TRBV7-8 with TRBJ2-5; 8 bases map to TRBD1. CDR3 length: 15 amino acids. Germline trimming cut 5 bases from V and 4 bases from J; bases unmatched to any gene: 9. Germline CDR1 reads SGHVS; CDR2 reads FQNEAQ. For the CDR3, the DNA is TGTGCCAGCAGCAGCAGGACAGGGATGGCAGAGACCCAGTACTTC. Translation gives CASSSRTGMAETQYF.

This chain connects TRBV4-1 to TRBJ2-7, with 9 bases lining up with TRBD1. The CDR3 has 14 amino acids. V was pared by 4 bases and J by 1 base, with 2 bases of the junction left unmatched. Germline V CDR1 and CDR2: MGHRA, YSYEKL. The CDR3 sequence: CASSPGQGSYEQYF. CDR3 DNA sequence: TGCGCCAGCAGCCCGGGACAGGGATCCTACGAGCAGTACTTC.

This chain connects TRBV28 to TRBJ2-5; 8 nucleotides align to TRBD1. CDR3 length: 16 amino acids. Germline V gene lookup returns CDR1 MDHEN and CDR2 SYDVKM. Trimming took 3 bases from V and 5 from J; bases not matched to a gene: 11. The CDR3 DNA is TGTGCCAGCAGTTTCCAAGGACAGGGTATATTGGAGACCCAGTACTTC. It specifies CASSFQGQGILETQYF. Complete variable domain (other parts from reference TRBV28 and TRBJ2-5): DVKVTQSSRYLVKRTGEKVFLECVQDMDHENMFWYRQDPGLGLRLIYFSYDVKMKEKGDIPEGYSVSREKKERFSLILESASTNQTSMYLCASSFQGQGILETQYFGPGTRLLVL.

The CDR3 is CASGPGRRPGNTIYF. CDR3 bases: TGCGCCAGCGGACCGGGACGCAGGCCAGGAAACACCATATATTTT. The V and J genes are TRBV23-1 and TRBJ1-3; D might be TRBD1 (5 bases). TRBV23-1 is recorded as an ORF, its role being uncertain. CDR3 length equals 15 residues. The V end lost 8 bases, the J end lost 4 bases, and 18 bases lay between the germline ends.

CDR3 protein: CASKLGRGQVLNGYTF. The CDR3 DNA sequence: TGTGCCAGCAAGCTTGGCAGGGGGCAGGTCTTGAATGGCTACACCTTC. This sequence joins TRBV2 and TRBJ1-2, with 8 bases lining up with TRBD1. CDR1 is SNHLY, CDR2 FYNNEI, per germline. CDR3 size: 16 residues. V shed 7 bases, J shed 6 bases, and the junction held 16 bases outside the gene matches.

This clonotype was seen just once. The chain joins TRBV7-9 to TRBJ2-2, with 11 nucleotides matching TRBD2. From germline, CDR1 is SEHNR and CDR2 FQNEAQ (reference sequence). The CDR3 runs to 13 residues. With 8 bases clipped from V and 7 bases from J, the junction kept 3 bases outside the gene matches. The CDR3 DNA reads TGTGCCAGCCACGGGACTAGCGGCGGGGAGCTGTTTTTT. Protein sequence: CASHGTSGGELFF.

The chain recombines TRBV7-8 with TRBJ1-5; no reliable D call. CDR3 size: 16 residues. Germline CDR1 SGHVS, CDR2 FQNEAQ. The ends were cut back, 0 bases at V and 0 bases at J, with 9 bases in the middle. CDR3 protein: CASSLAAIDSNQPQHF. CDR3 nucleotide sequence: TGTGCCAGCAGCTTAGCGGCCATAGATAGCAATCAGCCCCAGCATTTT.

The chain joins TRBV2 to TRBJ1-5, with 7 bases aligning to TRBD1. There are 14 residues in the CDR3. Germline values: CDR1 SNHLY, CDR2 FYNNEI. The V and J ends lost 5 bases and 2 bases, in that order; junction bases with no gene match: 3. The CDR3 reads CASSTGVGNQPQHF. In DNA, the CDR3 is TGTGCCAGCAGTACAGGGGTCGGCAATCAGCCCCAGCATTTT.

V usage is TRBV24-1 and J usage is TRBJ1-2; D ambiguous. Trimming pared 9 bases from V and 6 bases from J, leaving 16 bases between. The CDR3 is 13 residues long. Germline V lookup: CDR1 KGHDR, CDR2 SFDVKD. In nucleotides, the CDR3 is TGTGCCACCTCCCGGGCCCGGTCCGATGGCTACACCTTC. Translated: CATSRARSDGYTF.

V and J are TRBV30 and TRBJ1-1; maybe TRBD1 (5 bases). V shed 0 bases and J shed 4 bases, with 6 bases lying between them. CDR3 length: 12 amino acids. Germline lookup yields CDR1 GTSNPN and CDR2 SVGIG (reference sequence). The CDR3, as DNA: TGTGCCTGGAGTGTCGGGGCCACTGAAGCTTTCTTT. It specifies CAWSVGATEAFF. Full variable domain (rest looked up from reference TRBV30 and TRBJ1-1): SQTIHQWPATLVQPVGSPLSLECTVEGTSNPNLYWYRQAAGRGLQLLFYSVGIGQISSEVPQNLSASRPQDRQFILSSKKLLLSDSGFYLCAWSVGATEAFFGQGTRLTVV.

The V call is TRBV6-6, the J call TRBJ2-7; 7 bases are shared with TRBD1. V was clipped by 6 bases and J by 7 bases; unmatched bases: 6. Germline V gene sequence: CDR1 MNHNY, CDR2 SVGAGI (reference sequence). The CDR3 is 12 amino acids. The CDR3 sequence is CASSDRDREQYV. The CDR3 DNA is TGTGCCAGCAGCGACCGGGACAGAGAGCAGTACGTC.

This chain connects TRBV12-3 or TRBV12-4 to TRBJ2-7; D is unresolved. This CDR3 contains 13 residues. Trimming left V 3 bases short and J 4 bases short, with 10 bases between. The CDR3: CASSLGQNYEQYV. The CDR3, as DNA: TGTGCCAGCAGTTTGGGTCAGAATTACGAGCAGTACGTC.

This sequence joins TRBV28 and TRBJ2-3; D is undetermined. CDR1 MDHEN and CDR2 SYDVKM come from the germline V gene. This CDR3 spans 13 amino acids. V was clipped by 5 bases and J by 5 bases, with 11 bases between them. CDR3 DNA sequence: TGTGCCAGCAGTCTGTACCGGGTAGATACGCAGTATTTT. This translates into CASSLYRVDTQYF.

V and J are TRBV10-1 and TRBJ2-5, with 8 bases lining up with TRBD1. Trimming at V came to 0 bases and at J to 2 bases, leaving 5 bases not matched to a gene. The CDR3 spans 16 residues. The germline gives CDR1 WNHNN, CDR2 SYGVQD (reference sequence). The CDR3 region has the DNA TGCGCCAGCAGTGAGTCCAGGGGGCAGTGGCAAGAGACCCAGTACTTC. It translates to CASSESRGQWQETQYF.